What follows are 21 T cell receptor beta chains derived from one specimen sequenced in a study of cytomegalovirus exposure and HLA in healthy donors. The PCR made use of 60 Vbeta and 13 Jbeta primers. Some clones are missing from TCRdb's copy, which holds only in-frame ones; the method was immunoSEQ multiplex PCR. The sample contains roughly 71,000 clones, 60% to 65% of which appear only once. The specimen sequenced was PBMCs. All receptors come from a man between 25 and 39 years old in good health and CMV-seronegative.

The V gene is TRBV6-4, the J gene TRBJ2-3, with D uncertain. Looked up from germline, CDR1 is MRHNA and CDR2 is SNTAGT. The CDR3 has 13 residues. The V gene lost 5 bases and the J gene lost 6 bases, with 12 bases spanning the gap. CDR3 nucleotide sequence: TGTGCCAGCAGTTCGACGCAAGCGGATACGCAGTATTTT. Protein: CASSSTQADTQYF.

The chain couples TRBV5-6 to TRBJ1-2; D is unresolved. V lost 2 bases to trimming and J lost 8 bases, with 10 bases between them. There are 12 residues in the CDR3. Germline V gene lookup returns CDR1 SGHDT and CDR2 YYEEEE. CDR3 protein: CASSLTYRGYTF. The CDR3 bases are TGTGCCAGCAGCTTAACTTATCGCGGCTACACCTTC.

The chain couples TRBV5-1 to TRBJ2-7; TRBD2 matches 7 bases. Germline V gene data show CDR1 as SGHRS and CDR2 as YFSETQ. This CDR3 contains 13 residues. V lost 8 bases and J lost 1; bases outside the gene matches: 6. The CDR3 here is CASYGGTSYEQYF. The CDR3 coding sequence is TGCGCCAGTTACGGGGGGACTTCCTACGAGCAGTACTTC.

V usage is TRBV5-6 and J usage is TRBJ2-7; 9 positions match TRBD2. The CDR3 consists of 14 residues. The trim removed 4 bases at V and 3 bases at J, leaving 5 bases unmatched. CDR1 is SGHDT, CDR2 YYEEEE, per germline. Here the CDR3 DNA reads TGTGCCAGCAGCCAAACGACTAGCGGCTACGAGCAGTACTTC. Translating it yields CASSQTTSGYEQYF. Full variable domain (remainder filled in from reference TRBV5-6 and TRBJ2-7): DAGVTQSPTHLIKTRGQQVTLRCSPKSGHDTVSWYQQALGQGPQFIFQYYEEEERQRGNFPDRFSGHQFPNYSSELNVNALLLGDSALYLCASSQTTSGYEQYFGPGTRLTVT.

J is TRBJ1-2 and V is TRBV2; TRBD1 aligns across 7 bases. This CDR3 spans 14 amino acids. Germline V gene data show CDR1 as SNHLY and CDR2 as FYNNEI. The junction had 15 bases not matched to a gene; V was cut back by 11 bases and J by 6 bases. CDR3 in amino acids: CACTGLTGSDGYTF. The CDR3 region has the DNA TGTGCCTGCACGGGGTTGACAGGGTCCGATGGCTACACCTTC. The complete variable domain, with remaining parts taken from reference TRBV2 and TRBJ1-2, reads EPEVTQTPSHQVTQMGQEVILRCVPISNHLYFYWYRQILGQKVEFLVSFYNNEISEKSEIFDDQFSVERPDGSNFTLKIRSTKLEDSAMYFCACTGLTGSDGYTFGSGTRLTVV.

The chain carries TRBV18 and TRBJ2-7, with D maybe TRBD1 (6 bases). The CDR3 is 14 residues long. Per the germline V gene, CDR1 is KGHSH and CDR2 is LQKENI. Trimming removed 0 bases at V and 4 bases at J, with 10 bases between. This CDR3 is CASSPPQGQYEQYF. CDR3 DNA: TGTGCCAGCTCACCACCCCAGGGGCAATACGAGCAGTACTTC.

In its sample, this clone was seen a few times. The V and J genes are TRBV13 and TRBJ1-3; D uncertain. V shed 1 base and J shed 0 bases, with 7 bases lying between them. The germline gives CDR1 PRHDT, CDR2 FYEKMQ (reference sequence). The CDR3 has 15 amino acids. CDR3: CASSLVMASGNTIYF. The CDR3 bases are TGTGCCAGCAGCTTAGTCATGGCCTCTGGAAACACCATATATTTT.

In this sample, this clone turned up a few times. The V gene is TRBV18, the J gene TRBJ2-7; D unclear. This CDR3 has 13 residues. Germline values: CDR1 KGHSH, CDR2 LQKENI. V was cut by 2 bases and J by 0 bases, with 5 bases left in between. CDR3 sequence reads: CASSPASSYEQYF. CDR3 coding DNA: TGTGCCAGCTCACCAGCCAGCTCCTACGAGCAGTACTTC. Full variable domain (outside the CDR3, taken from reference TRBV18 and TRBJ2-7): NAGVMQNPRHLVRRRGQEARLRCSPMKGHSHVYWYRQLPEEGLKFMVYLQKENIIDESGMPKERFSAEFPKEGPSILRIQQVVRGDSAAYFCASSPASSYEQYFGPGTRLTVT.

The chain carries TRBV7-2 and TRBJ2-5; D possibly corresponds to TRBD2 (6 bases). CDR3 length: 14 residues. Per the germline V gene, CDR1 is SGHTA and CDR2 is FQGNSA. Trimming took off 6 bases at V and 0 bases at J, with 11 bases between the two ends. The CDR3 bases are TGTGCCAGCAGGGACTGGACTAACCAAGAGACCCAGTACTTC. It specifies CASRDWTNQETQYF.

This chain uses TRBV29-1 with TRBJ2-1; unclear D gene. V was cut by 7 bases and J by 5 bases, with 18 bases left in between. The CDR3 totals 14 residues. From germline, CDR1 is SQVTM and CDR2 ANQGSEA. Here the CDR3 reads CSEQLSGINNEQFF. The CDR3 coding sequence is TGCAGCGAGCAACTATCCGGAATTAACAATGAGCAGTTCTTC.

This chain uses TRBV4-1 with TRBJ2-5; D gene ambiguous. With 5 bases removed from V and 9 bases from J, the gap between germline ends came to 16 bases. The CDR3 covers 13 residues. Looked up from germline, CDR1 is MGHRA and CDR2 is YSYEKL. CDR3 sequence: CASSKAVAMAQYF. The CDR3 DNA is TGCGCCAGCAGCAAAGCCGTTGCGATGGCCCAGTACTTC.

The gene calls are TRBV5-1 and TRBJ1-1; 8 bases agree with TRBD1. V lost 4 bases and J lost 1; bases outside the gene matches: 3. Germline CDR1 is SGHRS and CDR2 is YFSETQ. The CDR3 runs to 14 residues. This CDR3 is CASSGGQENTEAFF. CDR3 DNA: TGCGCCAGCAGCGGGGGACAGGAGAACACTGAAGCTTTCTTT.

This clone was seen a few times. The genes are TRBV19 and TRBJ2-1; 8 positions match TRBD1. J lost 1 base, V lost 1 base, and 3 bases had no gene match. CDR3 length equals 16 residues. Germline V gene data show CDR1 as LNHDA and CDR2 as SQIVND (reference sequence). CDR3 DNA sequence: TGTGCCAGTAGTATAGGGACAGGGTATTCCTACAATGAGCAGTTCTTC. The encoded protein is CASSIGTGYSYNEQFF.

The chain employs TRBV7-9 and TRBJ2-7, with D uncertain. The CDR3 extends over 14 amino acids. V lost 1 base and J 5 bases, leaving 12 bases between the germline ends. The germline V gene has CDR1 SEHNR and CDR2 FQNEAQ (reference sequence). The CDR3 reads CASSLVAGEDEQYF. The CDR3 DNA reads as TGTGCCAGCAGCTTAGTGGCTGGCGAGGACGAGCAGTACTTC.

This clone was observed a handful of times. This sequence joins TRBV7-7 and TRBJ1-4, with 8 bases aligning to TRBD1. The CDR3 runs 18 residues. The germline CDR1 and CDR2 sequences are SSHAT and FNYEAQ (reference sequence). V trimming: 5 bases; J trimming: 5 bases; junction bases outside the gene matches: 16. In DNA form, the CDR3 reads TGTGCCAGCAGCCCAAGCGGACAGGGAGGTCGCCAGAATGAAAAACTGTTTTTT. Amino acids: CASSPSGQGGRQNEKLFF.

The V and J genes are TRBV7-2 and TRBJ2-1, with 9 bases fitting TRBD2. Trimming removed 5 bases from V and 6 bases from J; junction bases left unmatched: 11. There are 16 residues in the CDR3. CDR1 is SGHTA and CDR2 is FQGNSA in the germline V gene. This CDR3 reads CASSPPGLATTNEQFF. In DNA form, the CDR3 reads TGTGCCAGCAGCCCCCCGGGACTAGCTACGACCAATGAGCAGTTCTTC.

In this sample, this clone turned up a few times. CDR3 coding DNA: TGTGCCAGCAGCCCCGGGACAGCCAACTATGGCTACACCTTC. Protein product: CASSPGTANYGYTF. This chain connects TRBV7-9 to TRBJ1-2; 7 bases agree with TRBD1. V trimming: 5 bases; J trimming: 2 bases; junction bases outside the gene matches: 5. CDR1 SEHNR and CDR2 FQNEAQ come from the germline V gene (reference sequence). CDR3 size: 14 residues.

This chain links TRBV7-9 with TRBJ1-6; no firm D call. Germline CDR1 SEHNR, CDR2 FQNEAQ (reference sequence). V was pared by 5 bases and J by 8 bases, with 19 bases between. The CDR3 consists of 16 residues. CDR3 sequence reads: CASSRQGVGRDSPLHF. The CDR3 nucleotides read TGTGCCAGCAGCAGACAAGGTGTGGGTAGAGATTCACCCCTCCACTTT. Complete variable domain (other parts from reference TRBV7-9 and TRBJ1-6): DTGVSQNPRHKITKRGQNVTFRCDPISEHNRLYWYRQTLGQGPEFLTYFQNEAQLEKSRLLSDRFSAERPKGSFSTLEIQRTEQGDSAMYLCASSRQGVGRDSPLHFGNGTRLTVT.

The V and J genes are TRBV9 and TRBJ2-6; D remains ambiguous. The V end was cut by 4 bases, the J end by 0 bases, with 5 bases between. Germline values: CDR1 SGDLS, CDR2 YYNGEE. CDR3 length: 14 amino acids. In nucleotides, the CDR3 is TGTGCCAGCAGCCTTCGCTCTGGGGCCAACGTCCTGACTTTC. Its protein is CASSLRSGANVLTF.

This clone was picked up one time. The V call is TRBV6-1, the J call TRBJ1-2; D gene uncertain. This CDR3 is 14 amino acids long. V lost 1 base and J lost 7, with 13 bases in between. Germline CDR1 reads MNHNS; CDR2 reads SASEGT. The CDR3, as DNA: TGTGCCAGCAGTGAAGAAGAGGGAGTGGGTGGCTACACCTTC. Its protein product is CASSEEEGVGGYTF.

The chain links TRBV19 to TRBJ2-5; 9 bases match TRBD2. Germline CDR1 and CDR2: LNHDA and SQIVND (reference sequence). V gave up 2 bases and J gave up 11 bases; unmatched junction bases: 9. The CDR3 covers 14 residues. CDR3 sequence: CASSILAGPGEQYF. Written as DNA, the CDR3 is TGTGCCAGTAGTATACTAGCGGGGCCCGGAGAGCAGTACTTC. Looking up the rest from reference TRBV19 and TRBJ2-5 gives the full variable domain: DGGITQSPKYLFRKEGQNVTLSCEQNLNHDAMYWYRQDPGQGLRLIYYSQIVNDFQKGDIAEGYSVSREKKESFPLTVTSAQKNPTAFYLCASSILAGPGEQYFGPGTRLLVL.